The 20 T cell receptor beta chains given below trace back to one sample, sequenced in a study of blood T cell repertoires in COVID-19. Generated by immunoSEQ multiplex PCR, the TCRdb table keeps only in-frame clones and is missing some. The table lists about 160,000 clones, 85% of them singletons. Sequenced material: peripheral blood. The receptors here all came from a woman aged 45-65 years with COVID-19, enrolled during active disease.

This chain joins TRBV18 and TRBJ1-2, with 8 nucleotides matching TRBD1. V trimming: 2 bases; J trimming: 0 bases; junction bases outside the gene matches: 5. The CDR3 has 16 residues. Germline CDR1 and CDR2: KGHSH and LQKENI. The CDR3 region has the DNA TGTGCCAGCTCACCATCGGAACAGGGGGCTAACTATGGCTACACCTTC. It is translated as CASSPSEQGANYGYTF.

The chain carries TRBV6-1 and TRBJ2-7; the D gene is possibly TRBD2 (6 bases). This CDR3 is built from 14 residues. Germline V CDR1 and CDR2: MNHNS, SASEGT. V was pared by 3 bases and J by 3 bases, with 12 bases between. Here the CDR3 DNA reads TGTGCCAGCAGTGAGGGTCGGGGGTACTACGAGCAGTACTTC. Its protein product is CASSEGRGYYEQYF.

In DNA form, the CDR3 reads TGTGCCAGCAGGGCAGGGGACAGAATGAACACTGAAGCTTTCTTT. Protein sequence: CASRAGDRMNTEAFF. J is TRBJ1-1 and V is TRBV5-6; TRBD1 agrees at 7 bases. With 5 bases clipped from V and 0 bases from J, the junction kept 7 bases outside the gene matches. Germline V gene lookup returns CDR1 SGHDT and CDR2 YYEEEE. The CDR3 has 15 residues.

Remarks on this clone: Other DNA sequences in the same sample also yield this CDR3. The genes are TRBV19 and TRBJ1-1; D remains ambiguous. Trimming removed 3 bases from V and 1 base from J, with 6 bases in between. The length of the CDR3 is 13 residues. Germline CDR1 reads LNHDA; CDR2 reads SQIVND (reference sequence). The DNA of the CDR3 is TGTGCCAGTAGTATCACGAGGAACACTGAAGCTTTCTTT. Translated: CASSITRNTEAFF.

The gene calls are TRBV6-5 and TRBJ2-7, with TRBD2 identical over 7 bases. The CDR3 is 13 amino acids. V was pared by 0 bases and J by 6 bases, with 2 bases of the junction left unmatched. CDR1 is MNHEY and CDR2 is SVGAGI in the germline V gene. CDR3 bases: TGTGCCAGCAGTTACTCTGGCGGGGGCGAGCAGTACTTC. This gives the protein CASSYSGGGEQYF.

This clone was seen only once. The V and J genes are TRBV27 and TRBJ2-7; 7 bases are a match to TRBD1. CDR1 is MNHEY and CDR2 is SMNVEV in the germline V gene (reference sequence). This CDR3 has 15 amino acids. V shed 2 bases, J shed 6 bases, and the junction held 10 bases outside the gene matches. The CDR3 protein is CASSLEGAIQGEQYF. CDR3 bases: TGTGCCAGCAGTTTAGAGGGGGCTATTCAAGGCGAGCAGTACTTC.

The DNA for the CDR3 is TGCGCCAGCAGCCAAGATCTTCCCGCAGGGCGGACCGGGGAGCTGTTTTTT. This translates into CASSQDLPAGRTGELFF. V gene TRBV4-1 combines with J gene TRBJ2-2, with a weak D call TRBD1 (5 bases). V was cut by 0 bases and J by 5 bases, with 16 bases left in between. The CDR3 has 17 residues. Germline V gene sequence: CDR1 MGHRA, CDR2 YSYEKL.

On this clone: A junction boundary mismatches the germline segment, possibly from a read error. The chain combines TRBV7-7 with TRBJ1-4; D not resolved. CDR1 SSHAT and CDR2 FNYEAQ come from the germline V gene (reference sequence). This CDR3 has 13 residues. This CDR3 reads CASSLVAYEKLFF. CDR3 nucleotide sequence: TGTGCTAGCAGCTTAGTAGCCTATGAAAAACTGTTTTTT.

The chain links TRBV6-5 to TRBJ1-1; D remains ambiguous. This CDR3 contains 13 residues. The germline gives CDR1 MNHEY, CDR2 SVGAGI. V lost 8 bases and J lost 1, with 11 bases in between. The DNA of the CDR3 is TGTGCCAGCGTTGGACTCAGGAACACTGAAGCTTTCTTT. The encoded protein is CASVGLRNTEAFF.

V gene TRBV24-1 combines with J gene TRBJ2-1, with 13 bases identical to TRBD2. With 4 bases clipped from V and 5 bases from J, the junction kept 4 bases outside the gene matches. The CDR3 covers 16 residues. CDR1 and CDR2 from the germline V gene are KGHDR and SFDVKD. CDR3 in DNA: TGTGCCACCAGTGACGGGACTAGCGGGGTAAACAATGAGCAGTTCTTC. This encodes CATSDGTSGVNNEQFF.

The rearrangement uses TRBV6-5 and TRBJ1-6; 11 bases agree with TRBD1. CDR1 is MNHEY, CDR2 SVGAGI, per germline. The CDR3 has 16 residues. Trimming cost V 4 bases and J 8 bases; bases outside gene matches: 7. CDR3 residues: CASSSGPGQGDSPLHF. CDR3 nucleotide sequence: TGTGCCAGCAGTTCCGGACCGGGACAGGGGGATTCACCCCTCCACTTT.

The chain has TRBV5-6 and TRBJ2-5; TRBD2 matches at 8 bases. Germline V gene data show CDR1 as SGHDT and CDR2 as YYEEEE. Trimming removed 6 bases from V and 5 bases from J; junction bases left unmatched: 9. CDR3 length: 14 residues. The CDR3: CASTEPGLEETQYF. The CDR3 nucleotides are TGTGCCAGCACCGAACCGGGACTAGAGGAGACCCAGTACTTC.

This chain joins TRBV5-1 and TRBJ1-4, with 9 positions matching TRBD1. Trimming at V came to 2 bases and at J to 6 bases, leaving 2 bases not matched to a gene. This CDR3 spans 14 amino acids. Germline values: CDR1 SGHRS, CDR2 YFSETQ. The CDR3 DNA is TGCGCCAGCAGCTTACAGGGGGCGTATGAAAAACTGTTTTTT. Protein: CASSLQGAYEKLFF.

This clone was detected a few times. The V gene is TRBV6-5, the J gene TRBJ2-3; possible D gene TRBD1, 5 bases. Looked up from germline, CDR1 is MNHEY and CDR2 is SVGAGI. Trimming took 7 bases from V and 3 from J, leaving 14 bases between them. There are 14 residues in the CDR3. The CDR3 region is CASIGATRTDTQYF. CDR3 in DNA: TGTGCCAGCATAGGGGCCACGAGGACAGATACGCAGTATTTT.

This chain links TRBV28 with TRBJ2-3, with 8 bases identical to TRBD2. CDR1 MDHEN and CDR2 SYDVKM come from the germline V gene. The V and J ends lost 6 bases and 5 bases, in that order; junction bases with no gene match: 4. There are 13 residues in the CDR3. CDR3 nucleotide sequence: TGTGCCAGCAGGGGTAGCGGGAAAGATACGCAGTATTTT. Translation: CASRGSGKDTQYF.

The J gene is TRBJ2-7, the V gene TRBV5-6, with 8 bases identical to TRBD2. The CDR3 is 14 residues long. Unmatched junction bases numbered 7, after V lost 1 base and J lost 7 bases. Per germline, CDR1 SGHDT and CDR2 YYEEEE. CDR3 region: CASSLMGLVIEQYF. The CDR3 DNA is TGTGCCAGCAGCTTGATGGGACTAGTGATTGAGCAGTACTTC.

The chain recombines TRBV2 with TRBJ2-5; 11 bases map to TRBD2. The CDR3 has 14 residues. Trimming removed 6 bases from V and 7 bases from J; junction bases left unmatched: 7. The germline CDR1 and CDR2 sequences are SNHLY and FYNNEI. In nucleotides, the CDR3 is TGTGCCAGCAGCGAGACTAGCGGGGAGGTGACCCAGTACTTC. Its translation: CASSETSGEVTQYF.

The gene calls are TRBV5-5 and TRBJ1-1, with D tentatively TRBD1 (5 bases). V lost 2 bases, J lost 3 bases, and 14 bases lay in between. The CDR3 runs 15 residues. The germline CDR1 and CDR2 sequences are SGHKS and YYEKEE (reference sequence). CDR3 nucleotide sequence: TGTGCCAGCAGCTTCCAATGGGGGGTCGACACTGAAGCTTTCTTT. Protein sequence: CASSFQWGVDTEAFF.

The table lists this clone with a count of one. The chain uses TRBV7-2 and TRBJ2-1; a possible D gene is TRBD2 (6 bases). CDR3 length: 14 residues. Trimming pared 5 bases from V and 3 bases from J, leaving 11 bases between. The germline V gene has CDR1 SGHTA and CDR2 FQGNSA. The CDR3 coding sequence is TGTGCCAGCAGCCTTTTCGGGGGCTACAATGAGCAGTTCTTC. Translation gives CASSLFGGYNEQFF.

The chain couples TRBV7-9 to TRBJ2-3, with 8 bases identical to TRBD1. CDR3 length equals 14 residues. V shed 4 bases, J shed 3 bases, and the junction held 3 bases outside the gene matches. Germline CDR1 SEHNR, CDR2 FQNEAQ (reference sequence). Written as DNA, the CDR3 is TGTGCCAGCAGCTATGACAGGGGAACAGATACGCAGTATTTT. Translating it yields CASSYDRGTDTQYF.